This record looks at one T cell receptor beta chain sequence and its context. Clones were sequenced by immunoSEQ multiplex PCR, and TCRdb holds only the in-frame ones, with some missing. The sample has roughly 100,000 clones; 75% to 90% are singletons. The data were taken from a study of blood T cell repertoires in COVID-19. Study-wide context: In each case, the material was cDNA or gDNA derived from T cells, B-cell-depleted T cells, or PBMCs.

Enrolled during active infection, Seattle patients were then followed longitudinally. Trimming removed 7 bases from V and 0 bases from J, with 15 bases in between. In germline, CDR1 is ENHRY, CDR2 SYGVKD. The CDR3 loop spans 15 amino acids. V is TRBV10-3 and J is TRBJ1-1, with a tentative D call TRBD1 (6 bases). The TCR comes from a woman aged 50 to 60 with COVID-19, enrolled during active disease. Sequencing used peripheral blood. The CDR3 DNA is TGTGCCATCAAGATCTCGGACAGATTGAACACTGAAGCTTTCTTT. Translating gives CAIKISDRLNTEAFF.